Listed below are T cell receptor beta chains from one sample, sequenced in a study of radiotherapy plus CTLA-4 blockade in lung cancer. Assay: immunoSEQ multiplex PCR; the TCRdb copy retains only in-frame clones and omits some. Here the sample spans roughly 50,000 clones, roughly 76% being singletons. The sequencing here drew on peripheral blood, taken from a patient treated with radiotherapy plus ipilimumab. These TCRs come from a human donor with non-small cell lung cancer who had stable disease on radiotherapy plus ipilimumab. CDR3s include the opening cysteine and the closing phenylalanine or tryptophan. D genes are given only for firm matches. Clone size appears in some rows only: once, few, many, or a class for an expanded clone.

-,-,TRBV5-1,TRBJ1-1,TGCGCCAGCAGCCCGGGTATAGGGGCGATGAACACTGAAGCTTTCTTT,CASSPGIGAMNTEAFF
-,TRBD1,TRBV5-1,TRBJ1-1,TGCGCCAGCAGCATCGACAGGGAGACTGAAGCTTTCTTT,CASSIDRETEAFF
-,-,TRBV5-6,TRBJ1-1,TGTGCCAGCAGCTCTACAGGGACCTACACTGAAGCTTTCTTT,CASSSTGTYTEAFF
-,-,TRBV28,TRBJ1-1,TGTGCCAGCATTTCCCTTGGCACTGAAGCTTTCTTT,CASISLGTEAFF
-,-,TRBV30,TRBJ1-2,TGTGCCTGGAGTGCCGTAGGGACAAGGATCACCTATGGCTACACCTTC,CAWSAVGTRITYGYTF
-,TRBD1,TRBV7-3,TRBJ1-1,TGTGCCAGCAGCCCTCGGACAGGGGGCACTGAAGCTTTCTTT,CASSPRTGGTEAFF
-,TRBD2,TRBV15,TRBJ2-3,TGTGCCACCAGCAGAGTGGCTAGCGGCGCAGCCACAGATACGCAGTATTTT,CATSRVASGAATDTQYF
-,TRBD1,TRBV7-2,TRBJ1-2,TGTGCCAGCAGCAAACCAGGGGACAGGGGGTATGGCTACACCTTC,CASSKPGDRGYGYTF
-,-,TRBV30,TRBJ1-2,TGTGCCTGGAGGGGAGGACAGCTCCACTATGGCTACACCTTC,CAWRGGQLHYGYTF
-,-,TRBV6-6,TRBJ1-1,TGTGCCAGCAGTTACGGGGGACGGTTGAACACTGAAGCTTTCTTT,CASSYGGRLNTEAFF
-,-,TRBV9,TRBJ2-6,TGTGCCAGCAGCGTAGATGGGGCCTCTGGGGCCAACGTCCTGACTTTC,CASSVDGASGANVLTF
-,-,TRBV7-3,TRBJ2-1,TGTGCCAGCAGCTTGGGTCAGGGAACTCACAATGAGCAGTTCTTC,CASSLGQGTHNEQFF
-,-,TRBV5-1,TRBJ1-1,TGCGCCAGCAGTTCGAAGGACCCCCGGGACACTGAAGCTTTCTTT,CASSSKDPRDTEAFF
-,-,TRBV9,TRBJ1-1,TGTGCCAGCACCCCAGGGGCCAACACTGAAGCTTTCTTT,CASTPGANTEAFF
-,-,TRBV18,TRBJ2-5,TGTGCCAGCTCACCCAGACAGGACTTCGCCGGGTTCGAGACCCAGTACTTC,CASSPRQDFAGFETQYF
-,TRBD1,TRBV6-4,TRBJ2-1,TGTGCCAGCAGCCCGGACAGGGGGTCCTACAATGAGCAGTTCTTC,CASSPDRGSYNEQFF
-,TRBD1,TRBV7-9,TRBJ2-1,TGTGCCAGCAGCCCTACAGGGGTCGGTTTAAATGAGCAGTTCTTC,CASSPTGVGLNEQFF
-,-,TRBV5-1,TRBJ2-5,TGCGCCAGCAGCTTGGTTGGTCAGGGGATAATGGAGACCCAGTACTTC,CASSLVGQGIMETQYF
-,TRBD2,TRBV30,TRBJ2-3,TGTGCCTGGAGTATGACAACGGGGGGGCGGGCAGATACGCAGTATTTT,CAWSMTTGGRADTQYF
-,-,TRBV5-6,TRBJ1-5,TGTGCCAGCAGCCTCAGGGCGGCCGGCAATCAGCCCCAGCATTTT,CASSLRAAGNQPQHF
-,-,TRBV23-1,TRBJ1-3,TGCGCCAGCAGTCAATTGCGACGGGGGACATCTGGAAACACCATATATTTT,CASSQLRRGTSGNTIYF
-,-,TRBV30,TRBJ1-3,TGTGCCTCTCAACAGGGAGCCTCTGGAAACACCATATATTTT,CASQQGASGNTIYF
once,-,TRBV15,TRBJ1-1,TGTGCCACCAGCAGAGATGATAGGGATGGCACTGAAGCTTTCTTT,CATSRDDRDGTEAFF
-,-,TRBV5-8,TRBJ1-5,TGTGCCAGCAGCTTGGCGGCAGCCCCTAGCAATCAGCCCCAGCATTTT,CASSLAAAPSNQPQHF
-,TRBD1,TRBV19,TRBJ2-4,TGTGCCAGTAGTATAGATAGAACTCAAGGGACAGCTTTCACAGCCAAAAACATTCAGTACTTC,CASSIDRTQGTAFTAKNIQYF
-,-,TRBV2,TRBJ2-1,TGTGCCAGCAGTAGGGATGTTTCGTACAATGAGCAGTTCTTC,CASSRDVSYNEQFF
-,TRBD1,TRBV28,TRBJ1-4,TGTGCCAGCAGTTTTTCGGCAGGGGGCGGAATTAATGAAAAACTGTTTTTT,CASSFSAGGGINEKLFF
-,-,TRBV4-1,TRBJ1-1,TGCGCCAGCAGCCCCCGGGCGTTGAACACTGAAGCTTTCTTT,CASSPRALNTEAFF
-,-,TRBV5-1,TRBJ1-3,TGCGCCAGCAGCTTGGGGGGGCTCGGAAACACCATATATTTT,CASSLGGLGNTIYF
-,TRBD1,TRBV7-6,TRBJ1-2,TGTGCCAGCAGCCCCGGGACAGGGGGAATTGTCTATGGCTACACCTTC,CASSPGTGGIVYGYTF
-,-,TRBV18,TRBJ1-5,TGTGCCAGCTCGCGACAGGCCGATCAGCCCCAGCATTTT,CASSRQADQPQHF
-,TRBD2,TRBV25-1,TRBJ2-3,TGTGCCACCGCCAACGCGGGGGGCACAGATACGCAGTATTTT,CATANAGGTDTQYF
-,-,TRBV6-6,TRBJ2-2,TGTGCCACCCTCTCCCTCGGGGGGAACACCGGGGAGCTGTTTTTT,CATLSLGGNTGELFF
-,-,TRBV7-2,TRBJ2-1,TGTGCCAGCAGCTTACAGACAGGCTCCTACAATGAGCAGTTCTTC,CASSLQTGSYNEQFF
-,TRBD2,TRBV25-1,TRBJ2-7,TGTGCCAGCAGTCGGGGGGGCTATTACGAGCAGTACTTC,CASSRGGYYEQYF
-,-,TRBV29-1,TRBJ1-2,TGCAGCGATCGACAACACTCCCGGGGTGGCTACACCTTC,CSDRQHSRGGYTF
-,TRBD1,TRBV7-9,TRBJ2-6,TGTGCCAGCAGCCACTGGGACAGCTTCTCTGGGGCCAACGTCCTGACTTTC,CASSHWDSFSGANVLTF
-,-,TRBV2,TRBJ1-2,TGTGCCAGCAGGATCCTTGGGTCCTATGGCTACACCTTC,CASRILGSYGYTF
-,-,TRBV27,TRBJ1-1,TGTGCCAGCAGTTTATCAAGACAGACCAACACTGAAGCTTTCTTT,CASSLSRQTNTEAFF
-,-,TRBV10-1,TRBJ2-5,TGCGCCAGCAGTCCCGGGACTTCTCAAGAGACCCAGTACTTC,CASSPGTSQETQYF
-,TRBD1,TRBV11-2,TRBJ2-3,TGTGCCAGCAGCTTCTCGGCAGGGGGCTTCACAGATACGCAGTATTTT,CASSFSAGGFTDTQYF
-,-,TRBV19,TRBJ1-1,TGTGCCAGTAGTATAGGAGGAGTGAACACTGAAGCTTTCTTT,CASSIGGVNTEAFF
-,-,TRBV4-2,TRBJ1-4,TGTGCCAGCAGCCAAGCCGATCGGGCAGGGTCTAATGAAAAACTGTTTTTT,CASSQADRAGSNEKLFF
few,TRBD2,TRBV9,TRBJ2-3,TGTGCCAGCAGCGGTAGCGGGTGGCCGGAGTATTTT,CASSGSGWPEYF
-,-,TRBV5-1,TRBJ1-1,TGCGCCAGCAGCTACGATGGGCTCGACAGTTACACTGAAGCTTTCTTT,CASSYDGLDSYTEAFF
-,TRBD2,TRBV27,TRBJ2-4,TGTGCCAGCAGTTTCGATGGACTAGCGGGGACCGGGGGCAAAAACATTCAGTACTTC,CASSFDGLAGTGGKNIQYF
-,-,TRBV4-3,TRBJ1-4,TGCGCCAGCAGCCAAAGTGGGCCCGGGACCCCTAATGAAAAACTGTTTTTT,CASSQSGPGTPNEKLFF
-,-,TRBV15,TRBJ1-2,TGTGCCACCAGCAGAGATCGGGCAGCTGGCTACACCTTC,CATSRDRAAGYTF
-,-,TRBV6-6,TRBJ1-5,TGTGCCAGCAGTCGACAGACGAGGGGTAAGGATCAGCCCCAGCATTTT,CASSRQTRGKDQPQHF
few,TRBD1,TRBV7-8,TRBJ1-1,TGTGCCAGCAGCTTAGACACGGGACAGGGGAACACTGAAGCTTTCTTT,CASSLDTGQGNTEAFF
-,-,TRBV19,TRBJ1-1,TGTGCCAGTAGTCAGCAGAGGGGCACTGAAGCTTTCTTT,CASSQQRGTEAFF
-,-,TRBV7-9,TRBJ2-2,TGTGCCAGCAGCACACAGAGGACCGGGGAGCTGTTTTTT,CASSTQRTGELFF
-,-,TRBV7-7,TRBJ2-3,TGTGCCAGCAGCTTCGGGGGAGTACCAGATACGCAGTATTTT,CASSFGGVPDTQYF
once,-,TRBV5-4,TRBJ1-1,TGTGCCAGCAGCTTGGCCGGGAACACTGAAGCTTTCTTT,CASSLAGNTEAFF
few,TRBD1,TRBV14,TRBJ2-7,TGTGCCAGCAGTTGGGACAGTGTCTACGAGCAGTACTTC,CASSWDSVYEQYF
-,-,TRBV5-1,TRBJ2-2,TGCGCCAGCAGCTGGGACTCCTTGAACACCGGGGAGCTGTTTTTT,CASSWDSLNTGELFF